This TCR beta chain was captured by sequencing in a study of blood T cell repertoires in COVID-19 (dated by TCRdb to the early 2020s). Study-level background: Samples covering the acute and convalescent phases of COVID-19 were provided by collaborators in the United States, Italy and Spain. The material from the prospective study consisted of cDNA or gDNA derived from T cells, B-cell-depleted T cells, or PBMCs. Deeply sampled blood TCRbeta repertoires from subjects exposed to, actively infected with, or recovered from COVID-19 were included in the dataset. A freely available public database, intended as a resource for researchers studying the immune response to SARS-CoV-2, is where the repertoires were released. The samples were drawn from the first 160 participants of the ongoing ImmuneRACE study and from 1,254 subjects provided by 6 global collaborators. Sample metadata almost always included a de-identified subject ID, COVID-19 status, age in years and sex. Where available, HLA class I and class II types were obtained from metadata supplied by the sample provider rather than from assay-based typing. The paper's findings and limits, for the study overall: Clinical and demographic metadata were provided uncurated, with the amount varying by source and participant.

Details on this clone: The specificity of this receptor is unknown. Per-nucleotide qualities are absent, and no much larger clonotype sits a single base away.

Spanning cysteine to phenylalanine, the CDR3 consists of 17 amino acids. Only the CDR3 DNA stays, 51 bases, in frame from base 1. Trimming removed 6 bases from V and 2 bases from J, leaving 22 bases between the germline ends. The germline V gene gives CDR1 as LGHNA and CDR2 as YSLEER. TCRbeta CDR3 regions were amplified from genomic DNA using the immunoSEQ Assay, a bias-controlled multiplex PCR. The study's own analysis went as follows. The number of nucleated cells in each sample was estimated by amplification of reference gene primers within the assay. To quantify the absolute abundance of each unique TCRbeta CDR3 rearrangement, sequence reads were collapsed and filtered. For each sample, productive Simpson clonality was calculated as the square root of Simpson's diversity index over productive rearrangements. TCRdb stores this immuneACCESS table with in-frame sequences only. Part of the clones is absent; in the studies checked, under half of the shortfall reflects unresolved V genes, and no reason is known for the rest. V and J calls and clone size come straight from that table; D and trimming were deduced from the DNA. This sample comprises hundreds of thousands of clones, 75% to 90% of them detected only once. The ten largest make up about 9.1% of the sample.

Collaborating institutions collected whole blood in K2EDTA tubes following their own protocols. For TCRbeta analysis, collaborators shipped samples in one of three forms: frozen whole blood, isolated PBMCs, or DNA extracted from either of those sample types. The receptor comes from a human donor in a cohort sampled during active COVID-19. The sample consisted of peripheral blood. The V and J segments used are TRBV4-3 and TRBJ1-2, with a weak D call of TRBD1 (6 bases match). The nucleotides are TGCGCCAGCAGTAATAAAGGGGGGGGTGGACAGAACTATGGCTACACCTTC. Its protein reads: CASSNKGGGGQNYGYTF.